This T cell receptor (beta chain) was obtained from a study of blood T cell repertoires in COVID-19. The CDR3 sequence is 16 residues long. Germline CDR1 and CDR2: SGHAT and FQNNGV. Trimming took 4 bases from V and 2 from J, leaving 17 bases between them. Sequenced by immunoSEQ multiplex PCR; TCRdb stores in-frame clones only, minus some. The sample lists more than 50,000 clones; 88% were seen once. The TCR comes from a human donor in a cohort sampled during active COVID-19. Material: peripheral blood. The chain recombines TRBV11-2 with TRBJ2-5, with D perhaps TRBD2 (6 bases). CDR3 loop: CASSSSRTIRQETQYF. CDR3 nucleotide sequence: TGTGCCAGCAGCTCCTCCCGGACTATCCGACAAGAGACCCAGTACTTC.